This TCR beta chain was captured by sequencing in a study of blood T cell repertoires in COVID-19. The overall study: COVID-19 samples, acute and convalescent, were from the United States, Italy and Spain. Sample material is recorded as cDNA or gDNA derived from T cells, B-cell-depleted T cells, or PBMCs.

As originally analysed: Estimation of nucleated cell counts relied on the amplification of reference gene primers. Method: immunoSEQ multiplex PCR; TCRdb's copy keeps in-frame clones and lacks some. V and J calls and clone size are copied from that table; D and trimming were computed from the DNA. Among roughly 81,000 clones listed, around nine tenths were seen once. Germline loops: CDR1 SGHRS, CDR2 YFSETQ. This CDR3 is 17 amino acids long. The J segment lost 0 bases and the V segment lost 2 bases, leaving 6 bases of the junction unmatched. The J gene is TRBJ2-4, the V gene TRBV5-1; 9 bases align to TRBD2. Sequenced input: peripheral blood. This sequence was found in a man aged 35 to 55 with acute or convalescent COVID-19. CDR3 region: CASSLSGGNLAKNIQYF. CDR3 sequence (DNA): TGCGCCAGCAGCTTAAGCGGGGGGAACCTAGCCAAAAACATTCAGTACTTC.